This T cell receptor beta chain came from a study of identical twins. This clonotype was picked up many times. TCRdb passed the 5' RACE reads through MiXCR, listing each CDR3 protein once. The table lists 300,000 to 400,000 distinct CDR3 sequences, approximately 13% of them singletons. With 3 bases removed from V and 2 bases from J, the gap between germline ends came to 9 bases. Germline V CDR1 and CDR2: MRHNA, SNTAGT. The CDR3 is made up of 14 amino acids. These records were also assigned to another study, of yellow fever vaccine responses in identical twins.

The rearrangement joins TRBV6-4 to TRBJ2-3; D is undetermined. Input material: CD8+ T cells sorted from blood. The receptor comes from a woman aged 18-29 years in good health. The CDR3 DNA reads as TGTGCCAGCAGTGAACACGACTCCACAGATACGCAGTATTTT. Translating it yields CASSEHDSTDTQYF.